This T cell receptor beta chain originates from a study of graft-versus-host responses after intestinal transplantation. Overall study: Anti-thymocyte globulin induction preceded 2 to 4 years of tacrolimus and steroid maintenance in all recipients. Study-wide results and limits: Peak circulating GvH clone levels tracked with early post-transplant HvG declines. GvH clones occurred in recipient marrow; some first appeared in ileum or blood.

The germline CDR1 and CDR2 sequences are SGHTA and FQGNSA. Deletions cut 5 bases from V and 0 bases from J, with 8 bases between. The CDR3 totals 14 residues. Remarks on this clone: Its cognate antigen is unknown.

TCRdb's table, derived via immunoSEQ multiplex PCR, lists solely in-frame clones and lacks some. Of roughly 16,000 clones listed, roughly 84% are singletons. Intraepithelial and lamina propria lymphocytes were freed from processed graft tissue. The sequence was obtained from a human patient who received an intestinal transplant, so some T cells may come from the graft donor. This chain links TRBV7-2 with TRBJ1-3; D remains unclear. Sequenced here: ileum tissue, sampled 584 days after intestinal transplantation. For the CDR3, the DNA is TGTGCCAGCAGCCCAAGCCTCTCTGGAAACACCATATATTTT. Translating it yields CASSPSLSGNTIYF.